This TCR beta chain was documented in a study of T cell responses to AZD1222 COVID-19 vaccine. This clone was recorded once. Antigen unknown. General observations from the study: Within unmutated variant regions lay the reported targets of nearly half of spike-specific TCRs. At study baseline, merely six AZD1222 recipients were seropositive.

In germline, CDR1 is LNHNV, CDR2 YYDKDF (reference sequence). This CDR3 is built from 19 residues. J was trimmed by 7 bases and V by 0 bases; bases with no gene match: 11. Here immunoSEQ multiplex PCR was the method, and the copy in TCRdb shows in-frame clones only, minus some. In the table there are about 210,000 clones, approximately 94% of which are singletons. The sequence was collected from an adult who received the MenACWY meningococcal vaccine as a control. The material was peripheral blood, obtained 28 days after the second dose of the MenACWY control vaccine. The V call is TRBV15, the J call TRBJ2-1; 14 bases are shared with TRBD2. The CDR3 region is CATSRDGGGTSGSDNEQFF. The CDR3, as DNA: TGTGCCACCAGCAGAGATGGGGGCGGGACTAGCGGGAGTGATAATGAGCAGTTCTTC.